This T cell receptor (beta chain) was observed in a study of blood T cells in healthy people across ages. General study findings and limits: Diversity of TCR beta per million T cells declined in a roughly linear way with age. No one knew whether donors had CMV, which possibly confounded expanded clonotype changes.

Sample-barcoded 5' priming and a J-beta primer mix drove a second PCR of 7 to 11 cycles. TCRdb ran MiXCR on the 5' RACE reads and lists one entry per CDR3 protein. The data contain around 1,100,000 distinct CDR3 sequences, more than 30% of them seen just once; the ten biggest clones take up roughly 14%. This clonotype was counted between two and nine times. Its antigen is undetermined. Germline V lookup: CDR1 SGHDN, CDR2 FVKESK. The CDR3 consists of 15 residues. V was trimmed by 4 bases and J by 10 bases, leaving 19 bases between them. This sequence originates from a man between 18 and 35 years old in good health. The chain is built from TRBV14 and TRBJ1-4; no clear D. The specimen sequenced was blood. CDR3 protein: CASSPSIPEAAKLFF. For the CDR3, the DNA is TGTGCCAGCAGCCCATCCATACCGGAGGCGGCAAAACTGTTTTTT.